Reported below is one T cell receptor beta chain. No antigen is known for it. The data were obtained in a study of glioma-infiltrating T cells. Amplification of TCR alpha and beta CDR3 regions from RNA used iRepertoire nested multiplex PCR. One entry per CDR3 protein results from TCRdb running MiXCR on the multiplex PCR reads. Of around 130,000 distinct CDR3 sequences detected, under 30% appear once; the ten largest clones hold over 25%. Overall study results and limits: Above-expected tissue-blood divergence occurred in all gliomas, most in low-grade ones.

Trimming pared 5 bases from V and 8 bases from J, leaving 19 bases between. From germline, CDR1 is SQVTM and CDR2 ANQGSEA. The CDR3 is made up of 13 amino acids. The V call is TRBV29-1, the J call TRBJ2-7, with D possibly TRBD2 on 6 matching bases. The TCR comes from a human donor with low-grade glioma or glioblastoma, undergoing nonglioma brain surgery, or in good health (not recorded which). The sequenced material came from glioma tissue, nonneoplastic brain tissue, or PBMCs (not recorded which). CDR3 bases: TGCAGCGTTCGAAAGTCTGTTCGGGAGCAGCAGTACGTC. Residues: CSVRKSVREQQYV.